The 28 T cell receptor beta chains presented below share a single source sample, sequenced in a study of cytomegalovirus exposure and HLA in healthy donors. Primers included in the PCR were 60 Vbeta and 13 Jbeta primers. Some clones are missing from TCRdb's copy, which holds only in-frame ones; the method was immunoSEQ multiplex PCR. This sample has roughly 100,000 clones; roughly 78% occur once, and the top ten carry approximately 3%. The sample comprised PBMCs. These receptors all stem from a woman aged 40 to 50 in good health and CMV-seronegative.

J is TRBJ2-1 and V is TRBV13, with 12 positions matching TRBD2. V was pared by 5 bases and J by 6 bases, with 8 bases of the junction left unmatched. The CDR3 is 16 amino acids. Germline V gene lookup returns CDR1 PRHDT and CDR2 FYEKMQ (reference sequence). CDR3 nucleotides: TGTGCCAGCAGCCAACGACTAGCGGGAGTACCCAATGAGCAGTTCTTC. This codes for CASSQRLAGVPNEQFF.

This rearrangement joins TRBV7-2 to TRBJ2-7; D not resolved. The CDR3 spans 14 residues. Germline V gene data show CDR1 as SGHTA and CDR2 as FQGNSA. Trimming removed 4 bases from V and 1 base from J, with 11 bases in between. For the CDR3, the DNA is TGTGCCAGCAGCTCAAGACTGTTTTCCTACGAGCAGTACTTC. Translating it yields CASSSRLFSYEQYF.

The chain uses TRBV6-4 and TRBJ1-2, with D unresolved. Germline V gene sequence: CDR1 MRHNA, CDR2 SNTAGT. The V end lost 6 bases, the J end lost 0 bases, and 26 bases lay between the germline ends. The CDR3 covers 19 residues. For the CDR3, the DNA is TGTGCCAGCAGGTTCTTCCTCGGAACCCTCCAGGCCGCTAACTATGGCTACACCTTC. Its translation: CASRFFLGTLQAANYGYTF.

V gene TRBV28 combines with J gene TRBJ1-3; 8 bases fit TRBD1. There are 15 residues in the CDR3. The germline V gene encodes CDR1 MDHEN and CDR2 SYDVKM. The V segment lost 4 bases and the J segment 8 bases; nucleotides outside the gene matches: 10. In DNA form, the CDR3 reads TGTGCCAGCAGTTCCTCCCCGGACAGGGTATACACCATATATTTT. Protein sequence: CASSSSPDRVYTIYF.

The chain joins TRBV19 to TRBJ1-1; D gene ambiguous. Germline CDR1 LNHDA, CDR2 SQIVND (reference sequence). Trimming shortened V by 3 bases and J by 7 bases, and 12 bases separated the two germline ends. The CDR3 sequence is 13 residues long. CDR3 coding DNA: TGTGCCAGTAGTATTTCAAGAGTTGGTGAAGCTTTCTTT. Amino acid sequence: CASSISRVGEAFF.

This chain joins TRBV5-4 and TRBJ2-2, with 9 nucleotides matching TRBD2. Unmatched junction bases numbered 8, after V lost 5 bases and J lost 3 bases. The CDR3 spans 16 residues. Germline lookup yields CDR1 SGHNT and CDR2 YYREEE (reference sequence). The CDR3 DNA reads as TGTGCCAGCAGTCCTCAAATAGCGGGAGACACCGGGGAGCTGTTTTTT. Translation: CASSPQIAGDTGELFF.

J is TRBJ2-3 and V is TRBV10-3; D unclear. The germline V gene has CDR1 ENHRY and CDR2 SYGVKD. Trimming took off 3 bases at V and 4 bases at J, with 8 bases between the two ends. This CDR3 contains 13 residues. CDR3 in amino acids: CAISDGEADTQYF. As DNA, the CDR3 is TGTGCCATCAGTGACGGAGAGGCAGATACGCAGTATTTT.

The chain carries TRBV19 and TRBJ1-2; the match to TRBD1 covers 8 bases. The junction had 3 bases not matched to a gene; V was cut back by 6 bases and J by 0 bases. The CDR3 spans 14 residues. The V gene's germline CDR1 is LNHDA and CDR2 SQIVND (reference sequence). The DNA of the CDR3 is TGTGCCAGTAGGGGGACAGGTACTAACTATGGCTACACCTTC. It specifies CASRGTGTNYGYTF. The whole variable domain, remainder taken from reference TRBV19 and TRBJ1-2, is DGGITQSPKYLFRKEGQNVTLSCEQNLNHDAMYWYRQDPGQGLRLIYYSQIVNDFQKGDIAEGYSVSREKKESFPLTVTSAQKNPTAFYLCASRGTGTNYGYTFGSGTRLTVV.

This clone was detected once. This CDR3 reads CASSPGLLNTEAFF. In DNA form, the CDR3 reads TGTGCCAGCTCACCTGGACTTCTGAACACTGAAGCTTTCTTT. The V gene is TRBV18, the J gene TRBJ1-1, with D unclear. The CDR3 length is 14 residues. V was pared by 3 bases and J by 0 bases, with 8 bases between. Germline CDR1 reads KGHSH; CDR2 reads LQKENI. Supplemented by reference TRBV18 and TRBJ1-1, the full variable domain reads NAGVMQNPRHLVRRRGQEARLRCSPMKGHSHVYWYRQLPEEGLKFMVYLQKENIIDESGMPKERFSAEFPKEGPSILRIQQVVRGDSAAYFCASSPGLLNTEAFFGQGTRLTVV.

Here the CDR3 reads CASSWAATGSRQFF. CDR3 bases: TGTGCCAGCTCCTGGGCGGCAACGGGATCTCGGCAGTTCTTC. V is TRBV9 and J is TRBJ2-1; TRBD2 is a possible D gene (5 bases). CDR3 length equals 14 residues. Germline-derived CDR1 and CDR2 are SGDLS and YYNGEE. V was shortened by 7 bases and J by 12 bases, with 23 bases between the two germline ends.

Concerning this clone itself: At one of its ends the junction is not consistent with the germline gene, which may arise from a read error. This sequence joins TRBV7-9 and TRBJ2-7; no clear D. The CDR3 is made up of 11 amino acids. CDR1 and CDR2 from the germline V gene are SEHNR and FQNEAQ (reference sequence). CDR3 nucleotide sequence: TGTTCCAGCAGCCAACTCTACGAGCAGTACTTC. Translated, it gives CSSSQLYEQYF.

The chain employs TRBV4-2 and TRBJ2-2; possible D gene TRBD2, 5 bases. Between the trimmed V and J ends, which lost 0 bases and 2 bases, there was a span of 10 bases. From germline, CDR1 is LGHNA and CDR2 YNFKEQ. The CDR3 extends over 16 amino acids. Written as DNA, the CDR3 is TGTGCCAGCAGCCAAGAGAACGGGATTAACACCGGGGAGCTGTTTTTT. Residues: CASSQENGINTGELFF.

The DNA for the CDR3 is TGCGCCAGCAGCCAAGACGGGATAGACGGGCGTGAAAAACTGTTTTTT. Its protein is CASSQDGIDGREKLFF. The rearrangement uses TRBV4-3 and TRBJ1-4; the D is unclear. The V and J ends lost 0 bases and 7 bases respectively, with 15 bases between them. Germline assignment: CDR1 LGHNA and CDR2 YSLEER. The CDR3 length is 16 residues.

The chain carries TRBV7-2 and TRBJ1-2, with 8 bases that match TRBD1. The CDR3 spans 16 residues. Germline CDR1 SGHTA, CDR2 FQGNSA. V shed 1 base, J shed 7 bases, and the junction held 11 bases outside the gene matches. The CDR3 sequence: CASSLVVGQGGSGYTF. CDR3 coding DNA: TGTGCCAGCAGCTTAGTTGTAGGACAGGGAGGTTCTGGCTACACCTTC. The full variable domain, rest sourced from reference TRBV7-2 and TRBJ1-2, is GAGVSQSPSNKVTEKGKDVELRCDPISGHTALYWYRQSLGQGLEFLIYFQGNSAPDKSGLPSDRFSAERTGGSVSTLTIQRTQQEDSAVYLCASSLVVGQGGSGYTFGSGTRLTVV.

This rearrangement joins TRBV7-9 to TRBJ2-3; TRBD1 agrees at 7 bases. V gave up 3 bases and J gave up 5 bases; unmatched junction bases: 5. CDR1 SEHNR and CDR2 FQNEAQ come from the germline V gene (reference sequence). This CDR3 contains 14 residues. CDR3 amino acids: CASSFKGAGDTQYF. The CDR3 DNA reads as TGTGCCAGCAGCTTTAAGGGGGCCGGAGATACGCAGTATTTT.

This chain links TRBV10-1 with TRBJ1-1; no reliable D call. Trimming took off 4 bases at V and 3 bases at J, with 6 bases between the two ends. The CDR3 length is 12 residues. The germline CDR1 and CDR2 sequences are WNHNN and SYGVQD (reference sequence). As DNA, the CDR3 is TGCGCCAGCAGTGCGGGGTACACTGAAGCTTTCTTT. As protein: CASSAGYTEAFF.

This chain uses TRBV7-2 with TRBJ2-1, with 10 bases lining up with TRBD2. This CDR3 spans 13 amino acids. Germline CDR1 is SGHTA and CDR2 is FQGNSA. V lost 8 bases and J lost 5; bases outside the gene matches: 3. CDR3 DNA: TGTGCCAGCTTGGGACTAGCGCACAATGAGCAGTTCTTC. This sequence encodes CASLGLAHNEQFF. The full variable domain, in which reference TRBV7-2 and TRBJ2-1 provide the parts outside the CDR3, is GAGVSQSPSNKVTEKGKDVELRCDPISGHTALYWYRQSLGQGLEFLIYFQGNSAPDKSGLPSDRFSAERTGGSVSTLTIQRTQQEDSAVYLCASLGLAHNEQFFGPGTRLTVL.

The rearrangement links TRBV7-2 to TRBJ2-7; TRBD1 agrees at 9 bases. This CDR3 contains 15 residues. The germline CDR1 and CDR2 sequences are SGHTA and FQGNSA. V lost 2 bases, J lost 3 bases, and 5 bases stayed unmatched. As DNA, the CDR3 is TGTGCCAGCAGCTTATCCTTGGGACAGGGCTACGAGCAGTACTTC. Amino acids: CASSLSLGQGYEQYF.

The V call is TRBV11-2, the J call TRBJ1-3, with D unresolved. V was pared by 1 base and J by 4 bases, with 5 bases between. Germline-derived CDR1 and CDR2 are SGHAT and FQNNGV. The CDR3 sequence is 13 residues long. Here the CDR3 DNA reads TGTGCCAGCAGCTTAGTTGAGGGAAACACCATATATTTT. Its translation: CASSLVEGNTIYF.

CDR3 region: CASSLYQDTNEKLFF. In DNA, the CDR3 is TGTGCCAGCAGCTTATACCAGGATACTAATGAAAAACTGTTTTTT. The chain carries TRBV7-9 and TRBJ1-4, with D hard to call. V was cut by 2 bases and J by 2 bases, with 9 bases left in between. Germline-derived CDR1 and CDR2 are SEHNR and FQNEAQ (reference sequence). The CDR3 length is 15 residues.

CDR3 amino acids: CASSLDRQVYEQYF. The CDR3 DNA is TGCGCCAGCAGCTTGGACAGGCAAGTCTACGAGCAGTACTTC. The rearrangement links TRBV5-1 to TRBJ2-7, with D maybe TRBD1 (5 bases). V lost 0 bases, J lost 3 bases, and 10 bases lay in between. The germline gives CDR1 SGHRS, CDR2 YFSETQ. This CDR3 comprises 14 residues.

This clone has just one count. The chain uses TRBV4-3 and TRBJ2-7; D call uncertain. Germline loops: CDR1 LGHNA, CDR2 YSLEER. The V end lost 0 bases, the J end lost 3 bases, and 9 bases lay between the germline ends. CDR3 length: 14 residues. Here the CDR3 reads CASSQDPSGYEQYF. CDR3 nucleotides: TGCGCCAGCAGCCAAGATCCCTCAGGCTACGAGCAGTACTTC.

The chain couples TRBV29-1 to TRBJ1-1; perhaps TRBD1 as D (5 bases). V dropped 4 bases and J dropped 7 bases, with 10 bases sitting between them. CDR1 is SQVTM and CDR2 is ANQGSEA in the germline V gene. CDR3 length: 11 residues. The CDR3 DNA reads TGCAGCGTTGTAAGGACATTTGAAGCTTTCTTT. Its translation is CSVVRTFEAFF.

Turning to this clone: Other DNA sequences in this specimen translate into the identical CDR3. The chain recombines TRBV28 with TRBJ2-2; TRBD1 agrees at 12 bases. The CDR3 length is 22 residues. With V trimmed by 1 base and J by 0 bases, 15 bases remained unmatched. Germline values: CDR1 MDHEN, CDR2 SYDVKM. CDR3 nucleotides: TGTGCCAGCAGTTTATATGGGGGATCGTGGGACAGGGGGCCCGCGAACACCGGGGAGCTGTTTTTT. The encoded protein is CASSLYGGSWDRGPANTGELFF.

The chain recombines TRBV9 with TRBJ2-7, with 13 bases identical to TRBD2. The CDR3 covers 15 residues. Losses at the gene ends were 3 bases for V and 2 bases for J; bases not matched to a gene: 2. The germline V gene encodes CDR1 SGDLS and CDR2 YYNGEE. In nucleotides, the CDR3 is TGTGCCAGCAGCGGGACTAGCGGGAGTACCTACGAGCAGTACTTC. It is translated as CASSGTSGSTYEQYF.

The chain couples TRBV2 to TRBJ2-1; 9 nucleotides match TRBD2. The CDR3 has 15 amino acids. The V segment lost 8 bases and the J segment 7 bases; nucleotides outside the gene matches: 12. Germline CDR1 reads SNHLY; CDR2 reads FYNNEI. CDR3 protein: CASGGGRALANEQFF. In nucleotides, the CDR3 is TGTGCCAGCGGTGGCGGGAGGGCCTTAGCAAATGAGCAGTTCTTC.

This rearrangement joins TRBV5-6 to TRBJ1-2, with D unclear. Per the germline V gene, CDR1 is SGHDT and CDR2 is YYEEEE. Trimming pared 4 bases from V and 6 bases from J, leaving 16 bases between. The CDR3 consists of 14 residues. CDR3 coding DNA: TGTGCCAGCAGCCCCTTTTGGGAGGGCGATGGCTACACCTTC. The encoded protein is CASSPFWEGDGYTF. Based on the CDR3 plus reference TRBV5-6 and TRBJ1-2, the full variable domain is DAGVTQSPTHLIKTRGQQVTLRCSPKSGHDTVSWYQQALGQGPQFIFQYYEEEERQRGNFPDRFSGHQFPNYSSELNVNALLLGDSALYLCASSPFWEGDGYTFGSGTRLTVV.

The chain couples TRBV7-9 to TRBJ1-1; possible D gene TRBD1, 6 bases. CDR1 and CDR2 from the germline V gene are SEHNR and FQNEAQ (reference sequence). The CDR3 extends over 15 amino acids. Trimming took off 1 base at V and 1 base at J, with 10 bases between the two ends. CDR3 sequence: CASSLGRTANTEAFF. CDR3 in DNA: TGTGCCAGCAGCTTAGGACGGACAGCGAACACTGAAGCTTTCTTT.